The 28 T cell receptor beta chains presented below share a single source sample, sequenced in a study of blood T cell repertoires in COVID-19 (dated by TCRdb to 2019 to 2021). Library preparation used the immunoSEQ multiplex PCR assay. Held by TCRdb, this immuneACCESS table contains in-frame sequences only and omits some clones. Under half of the omission traces to an unresolved V gene where checked; the cause of the rest is unknown. The table for this sample lists about 270,000 clones; 86% of them were counted only once. The top ten clonotypes cover over 8% of the sample. Sequenced: peripheral blood. These receptor sequences come from a man in his forties with active or convalescent COVID-19.

This clone was seen once. The chain carries TRBV11-2 and TRBJ2-7; TRBD1 aligns across 7 bases. Trimming cost V 1 base and J 2 bases; bases outside gene matches: 17. The CDR3 length is 19 residues. Germline V lookup: CDR1 SGHAT, CDR2 FQNNGV. The CDR3 protein is CASSLAVREPGQRPYEQYF. CDR3 in DNA: TGTGCCAGCAGCTTAGCGGTTAGGGAACCGGGACAGCGACCCTACGAGCAGTACTTC.

The genes are TRBV11-3 and TRBJ2-5; D is possibly TRBD2 (5 bases). CDR1 is SGHNT and CDR2 is YENEEA in the germline V gene. The CDR3 has 17 amino acids. Trimming removed 1 base from V and 4 bases from J, with 19 bases in between. The CDR3 protein is CASSLVLTGRGIETQYF. The CDR3 DNA reads as TGTGCCAGCAGCTTAGTTCTGACGGGTCGGGGAATAGAGACCCAGTACTTC.

The CDR3 loop reads CASSSGTFGITF. The DNA for the CDR3 is TGTGCCAGCAGCTCCGGGACATTCGGGATCACCTTC. V gene TRBV11-2 combines with J gene TRBJ1-2; possibly TRBD1 for D (6 bases). Germline V CDR1 and CDR2: SGHAT, FQNNGV. CDR3 size: 12 residues. Trimming shortened V by 4 bases and J by 13 bases, and 16 bases separated the two germline ends.

V is TRBV5-5 and J is TRBJ1-4; tentative D call: TRBD1 (6 bases). The CDR3 contains 15 residues. CDR1 is SGHKS, CDR2 YYEKEE, per germline (reference sequence). Trimming removed 6 bases from V and 0 bases from J, with 12 bases in between. The DNA of the CDR3 is TGTGCCAGCACCCGACAGGAGGCAACTAATGAAAAACTGTTTTTT. This translates into CASTRQEATNEKLFF.

Here the CDR3 reads CSVITVGPAEDEQFF. In DNA form, the CDR3 reads TGCAGCGTCATAACCGTGGGGCCCGCAGAGGATGAGCAGTTCTTC. The V gene is TRBV29-1, the J gene TRBJ2-1; maybe TRBD1 (5 bases). CDR1 SQVTM and CDR2 ANQGSEA come from the germline V gene. The CDR3 extends over 15 amino acids. V was cut by 6 bases and J by 8 bases, with 23 bases left in between.

This rearrangement joins TRBV9 to TRBJ1-3, with a tentative D call TRBD1 (6 bases). The CDR3 covers 16 residues. Germline assignment: CDR1 SGDLS and CDR2 YYNGEE. The ends were cut back, 3 bases at V and 4 bases at J, with 17 bases in the middle. The DNA of the CDR3 is TGTGCCAGCAGCGGACAAGGGGGGGGGCACGGAAACACCATATATTTT. It yields the protein CASSGQGGGHGNTIYF.

This chain uses TRBV5-1 with TRBJ2-7; 7 bases are shared with TRBD1. Germline CDR1 SGHRS, CDR2 YFSETQ. Trimming removed 5 bases from V and 3 bases from J; junction bases left unmatched: 8. The CDR3 is 14 amino acids. The CDR3 bases are TGCGCCAGCAGGCAAACGGACAGGCGCTACGAGCAGTACTTC. Protein product: CASRQTDRRYEQYF.

The chain employs TRBV9 and TRBJ2-7; D might be TRBD1 (5 bases). This CDR3 is built from 13 residues. CDR1 and CDR2 from the germline V gene are SGDLS and YYNGEE. Trimming shortened V by 4 bases and J by 3 bases, and 11 bases separated the two germline ends. CDR3 coding DNA: TGTGCCAGCAGCCCGACAGATTTCTACGAGCAGTACTTC. Protein product: CASSPTDFYEQYF.

This chain connects TRBV24-1 to TRBJ2-3, with a possible D match to TRBD2 (5 bases). Trimming cost V 1 base and J 8 bases, with 15 bases left between them. Germline V CDR1 and CDR2: KGHDR, SFDVKD. The CDR3 totals 15 residues. CDR3 loop: CATSDFSEAQPTQYF. For the CDR3, the DNA is TGTGCCACCAGTGATTTCTCGGAGGCCCAACCTACGCAGTATTTT.

A single count supports this clone. The chain uses TRBV18 and TRBJ2-3; D is unclear. The CDR3 runs 11 residues. Trimming cost V 3 bases and J 5 bases, with 3 bases left between them. From germline, CDR1 is KGHSH and CDR2 LQKENI. This CDR3 reads CASSPRDTQYF. CDR3 bases: TGTGCCAGCTCACCGCGAGATACGCAGTATTTT.

This clone was seen just once. This rearrangement joins TRBV5-6 to TRBJ2-3; TRBD1 matches at 8 bases. The CDR3 is made up of 15 amino acids. Losses at the gene ends were 8 bases for V and 3 bases for J; bases not matched to a gene: 11. Germline lookup yields CDR1 SGHDT and CDR2 YYEEEE. CDR3 sequence: CARTQDRARTDTQYF. As DNA, the CDR3 is TGTGCCAGAACCCAGGACAGGGCGAGGACAGATACGCAGTATTTT.

The chain employs TRBV9 and TRBJ2-1, with a weak D call TRBD1 (7 bases). Germline CDR1 is SGDLS and CDR2 is YYNGEE. CDR3 size: 15 residues. V lost 4 bases and J lost 5, with 16 bases in between. CDR3 in amino acids: CASSPTGDSHNEQFF. The CDR3 nucleotides are TGTGCCAGCAGCCCGACGGGGGACAGCCACAATGAGCAGTTCTTC.

The chain joins TRBV11-3 to TRBJ1-3; D is undetermined. CDR1 and CDR2 (germline): SGHNT, YENEEA. The CDR3 spans 12 residues. The germline V and J ends were trimmed by 5 bases and 2 bases, with 4 bases remaining between them. CDR3 bases: TGTGCCAGCAGCCAAACTGGAAACACCATATATTTT. Its translation is CASSQTGNTIYF.

J is TRBJ2-6 and V is TRBV15; the D gene is possibly TRBD1 (5 bases). V was trimmed by 0 bases and J by 0 bases, leaving 15 bases between them. The germline CDR1 and CDR2 sequences are LNHNV and YYDKDF (reference sequence). The CDR3 is made up of 19 amino acids. The CDR3 DNA is TGTGCCACCAGCAGAGATCCAGGGCCCACCAGCTCTGGGGCCAACGTCCTGACTTTC. Protein product: CATSRDPGPTSSGANVLTF.

The chain links TRBV9 to TRBJ2-5; 8 bases are a match to TRBD2. The CDR3 runs 15 residues. V lost 2 bases to trimming and J lost 5 bases; unmatched junction nucleotides: 8. Germline values: CDR1 SGDLS, CDR2 YYNGEE. The CDR3 DNA is TGTGCCAGCAGCGTGGACTCGGGGGGGCGGGAGACCCAGTACTTC. This translates into CASSVDSGGRETQYF. Together with reference TRBV9 and TRBJ2-5, the CDR3 gives the full variable domain: DSGVTQTPKHLITATGQRVTLRCSPRSGDLSVYWYQQSLDQGLQFLIQYYNGEERAKGNILERFSAQQFPDLHSELNLSSLELGDSALYFCASSVDSGGRETQYFGPGTRLLVL.

The rearrangement links TRBV6-5 to TRBJ1-1, with a tentative D call TRBD1 (6 bases). Germline CDR1 is MNHEY and CDR2 is SVGAGI. CDR3 length: 15 amino acids. Between the trimmed V and J ends, which lost 0 bases and 11 bases, there was a span of 19 bases. CDR3 region: CASSYSEGGYRSAFF. In DNA, the CDR3 is TGTGCCAGCAGTTACTCGGAGGGGGGGTACAGAAGTGCTTTCTTT.

This clone was found once. V usage is TRBV11-2 and J usage is TRBJ2-7; TRBD2 agrees at 7 bases. V trimming: 8 bases; J trimming: 3 bases; junction bases outside the gene matches: 7. Germline CDR1 SGHAT, CDR2 FQNNGV. CDR3 length: 13 amino acids. The CDR3 sequence is CASAAGDYYEQYF. The CDR3 DNA follows: TGTGCCAGCGCGGCGGGGGACTACTACGAGCAGTACTTC.

J is TRBJ2-1 and V is TRBV18; perhaps TRBD2 as D (6 bases). Germline assignment: CDR1 KGHSH and CDR2 LQKENI. CDR3 size: 13 residues. V was clipped by 0 bases and J by 8 bases, with 8 bases between them. CDR3 amino acids: CASSPPGEDEQFF. CDR3 nucleotide sequence: TGTGCCAGCTCACCACCGGGGGAGGATGAGCAGTTCTTC.

This clone was counted a single time. The chain has TRBV4-2 and TRBJ1-1, with D possibly being TRBD1 (5 bases). The CDR3 is made up of 13 amino acids. Trimming removed 0 bases from V and 5 bases from J, with 7 bases in between. Germline V gene sequence: CDR1 LGHNA, CDR2 YNFKEQ. The CDR3 region is CASSQDRTTEAFF. CDR3 DNA: TGTGCCAGCAGCCAAGATAGGACAACTGAAGCTTTCTTT.

The chain links TRBV6-5 to TRBJ2-5; TRBD1 agrees at 7 bases. The germline V gene has CDR1 MNHEY and CDR2 SVGAGI. The trim removed 10 bases at V and 1 base at J, leaving 9 bases unmatched. The CDR3 length is 14 residues. CDR3 sequence: CAIRETGSQETQYF. The DNA for the CDR3 is TGTGCCATCCGAGAGACAGGGTCCCAAGAGACCCAGTACTTC.

The rearrangement uses TRBV7-6 and TRBJ2-1; no firm D call. V shed 3 bases and J shed 3 bases, with 12 bases lying between them. The CDR3 is 15 residues long. Germline CDR1 and CDR2: SGHVS and FNYEAQ. Written as DNA, the CDR3 is TGTGCCAGCAGCTTTCCCGGAGTAGGCTACAATGAGCAGTTCTTC. This codes for CASSFPGVGYNEQFF.

This rearrangement joins TRBV7-9 to TRBJ1-1; weak D call: TRBD1 (5 bases). Germline V gives CDR1 SEHNR, CDR2 FQNEAQ (reference sequence). The CDR3 contains 15 residues. With 1 base removed from V and 4 bases from J, the gap between germline ends came to 13 bases. The DNA for the CDR3 is TGTGCCAGCAGCTTAGGTCAGGCGGGGGGCACTGAAGCTTTCTTT. Its translation is CASSLGQAGGTEAFF.

J is TRBJ2-1 and V is TRBV24-1; 9 bases map to TRBD2. This CDR3 region has 15 residues. In germline, CDR1 is KGHDR, CDR2 SFDVKD. V lost 9 bases and J lost 4; bases outside the gene matches: 9. The CDR3 reads CATQIAGESYNEQFF. The DNA for the CDR3 is TGTGCCACCCAAATAGCGGGAGAGTCTTACAATGAGCAGTTCTTC.

This chain uses TRBV28 with TRBJ2-7, with TRBD1 matching 7 bases. This CDR3 has 17 amino acids. V was pared by 3 bases and J by 3 bases, with 14 bases of the junction left unmatched. Germline loops: CDR1 MDHEN, CDR2 SYDVKM. The chain's CDR3 is CASSLVSSGTVDYEQYF. The CDR3, as DNA: TGTGCCAGCAGTTTGGTATCCTCCGGGACAGTGGACTACGAGCAGTACTTC.

The V call is TRBV5-1, the J call TRBJ2-1, with D unresolved. The CDR3 totals 12 residues. CDR1 SGHRS and CDR2 YFSETQ come from the germline V gene. Trimming stripped 0 bases from V and 9 bases from J, with 7 bases between. CDR3 DNA: TGCGCCAGCAGCTTGGGATCCGGTGAGCAGTTCTTC. It encodes CASSLGSGEQFF.

This chain uses TRBV9 with TRBJ2-6; no reliable D call. Trimming left V 0 bases short and J 4 bases short, with 8 bases between. This CDR3 comprises 15 residues. Germline values: CDR1 SGDLS, CDR2 YYNGEE. In nucleotides, the CDR3 is TGTGCCAGCAGCGTAGGAGTATTCGGGGCCAACGTCCTGACTTTC. Translation: CASSVGVFGANVLTF.

The V and J genes are TRBV18 and TRBJ2-7; 7 bases line up with TRBD1. The V segment lost 8 bases and the J segment 2 bases; nucleotides outside the gene matches: 6. This CDR3 has 13 amino acids. Germline CDR1 reads KGHSH; CDR2 reads LQKENI. The CDR3 nucleotides read TGTGCCAGCACAGGGGACAGAGCCTACGAGCAGTACTTC. Residues: CASTGDRAYEQYF.

The genes are TRBV25-1 and TRBJ2-1; 13 bases fit TRBD2. Germline trimming cut 4 bases from V and 0 bases from J; bases unmatched to any gene: 6. This CDR3 is built from 18 residues. Germline V CDR1 and CDR2: MGHDK, SYGVNS. The CDR3 protein is CASSATSGGSSSYNEQFF. In DNA, the CDR3 is TGTGCCAGCAGTGCGACTAGCGGGGGGAGTAGCTCCTACAATGAGCAGTTCTTC.